This T cell receptor (beta chain) was sequenced for a study of PD-1 blockade in classical Hodgkin lymphoma. In the case of this clone: The antigen is unknown.

Libraries were prepared by immunoSEQ multiplex PCR; TCRdb keeps only in-frame clonotypes and omits some of them. The table has about 60,000 clones, over 85% seen once. After autologous stem cell transplantation all patients relapsed, and prior brentuximab vedotin exposure differed between cohorts. Complete response, partial response or progressive disease made up the best responses. The CDR3 covers 15 residues. Germline-derived CDR1 and CDR2 are MGHRA and YSYEKL. The V end was cut by 0 bases, the J end by 8 bases, with 13 bases between. General study points: Newly diagnosed and completely responding patients shared comparable baseline diversity. Newly diagnosed patients were reported to start with lower TCR diversity than healthy donors. Patients who initiated nivolumab within 1 year of ASCT were excluded.

The receptor was derived from a human donor with classical Hodgkin lymphoma. The chain employs TRBV4-1 and TRBJ1-4; D unresolved. The specimen comprised peripheral blood mononuclear cells (PBMCs), sampled at baseline. The CDR3 region is CASSQDSRVGEKLFF. The CDR3, as DNA: TGCGCCAGCAGCCAAGATAGCCGGGTTGGCGAAAAACTGTTTTTT.